A single sample gave rise to the 25 T cell receptor beta chains below, sequenced in a study of blood T cell repertoires in COVID-19. Sequencing was performed with immunoSEQ multiplex PCR; in TCRdb, only in-frame clones are kept and a portion is missing. Seen here are some 340,000 clones, 85% to 95% observed once, and the top ten hold around 4.2%. Material for sequencing was PBMCs or T cells enriched from blood (not recorded which). The receptors come from a woman in her 30s who had been exposed to COVID-19.

The rearrangement joins TRBV4-2 to TRBJ2-3; D might be TRBD2 (5 bases). The V gene lost 3 bases and the J gene lost 0 bases, with 16 bases spanning the gap. The CDR3 extends over 17 amino acids. In germline, CDR1 is LGHNA, CDR2 YNFKEQ. The DNA for the CDR3 is TGTGCCAGCAGCCAGGATCCTTTTGGCGGGAGCACAGATACGCAGTATTTT. Its protein is CASSQDPFGGSTDTQYF.

The V and J genes are TRBV6-6 and TRBJ1-2; D remains ambiguous. The CDR3 has 16 amino acids. V lost 0 bases, J lost 0 bases, and 11 bases lay in between. From germline, CDR1 is MNHNY and CDR2 SVGAGI (reference sequence). CDR3 nucleotide sequence: TGTGCCAGCAGTTACTCGACAAGGCCCCCTAACTATGGCTACACCTTC. It codes for CASSYSTRPPNYGYTF.

The chain combines TRBV27 with TRBJ1-1; D is perhaps TRBD1 (6 bases). With 5 bases removed from V and 8 bases from J, the gap between germline ends came to 9 bases. The CDR3 is made up of 11 amino acids. Germline lookup yields CDR1 MNHEY and CDR2 SMNVEV (reference sequence). The CDR3 loop reads CASSRGKEAFF. The CDR3 bases are TGTGCCAGCAGTAGGGGGAAAGAAGCTTTCTTT.

The rearrangement links TRBV5-4 to TRBJ1-1, with 7 positions matching TRBD1. The CDR3 is made up of 15 amino acids. Germline lookup yields CDR1 SGHNT and CDR2 YYREEE (reference sequence). The J segment lost 2 bases and the V segment lost 3 bases, leaving 7 bases of the junction unmatched. CDR3 DNA sequence: TGTGCCAGCAGCTCGACTGGACAGGTTAACACTGAAGCTTTCTTT. It encodes CASSSTGQVNTEAFF.

The gene calls are TRBV12-3 or TRBV12-4 and TRBJ1-6; D is unresolved. Trimming removed 7 bases from V and 8 bases from J, with 12 bases in between. CDR3 length: 13 amino acids. For the CDR3, the DNA is TGTGCCAGCACCTCCGAGGTAGATTCACCCCTCCACTTT. Protein sequence: CASTSEVDSPLHF.

This chain connects TRBV5-1 to TRBJ2-3; a weak D match, TRBD2 (6 bases). This CDR3 contains 16 residues. Germline-derived CDR1 and CDR2 are SGHRS and YFSETQ. V was cut by 4 bases and J by 0 bases, with 15 bases left in between. The CDR3 bases are TGCGCCAGCAGCCACCCGACCGGGACTAGCACAGATACGCAGTATTTT. As protein: CASSHPTGTSTDTQYF.

The V gene is TRBV9, the J gene TRBJ2-2, with 10 bases lining up with TRBD1. The germline V gene has CDR1 SGDLS and CDR2 YYNGEE. This CDR3 contains 14 residues. Trimming cost V 7 bases and J 4 bases; bases outside gene matches: 4. CDR3 sequence: CASGTGVGTGELFF. The CDR3 coding sequence is TGTGCCAGCGGGACAGGGGTCGGCACCGGGGAGCTGTTTTTT. The variable domain in full, completed from reference TRBV9 and TRBJ2-2, reads DSGVTQTPKHLITATGQRVTLRCSPRSGDLSVYWYQQSLDQGLQFLIQYYNGEERAKGNILERFSAQQFPDLHSELNLSSLELGDSALYFCASGTGVGTGELFFGEGSRLTVL.

In this sample, this clone turned up once. V and J are TRBV2 and TRBJ2-3; D is unresolved. From germline, CDR1 is SNHLY and CDR2 FYNNEI. The CDR3 consists of 11 residues. V was clipped by 11 bases and J by 5 bases, with 11 bases between them. The CDR3 nucleotides are TGTGCCCCCAGCGTCATAGATACGCAGTATTTT. This encodes CAPSVIDTQYF.

The J gene is TRBJ1-3, the V gene TRBV18, with D unclear. Germline CDR1 is KGHSH and CDR2 is LQKENI. V lost 6 bases and J 2 bases, leaving 14 bases between the germline ends. This CDR3 spans 15 amino acids. Written as DNA, the CDR3 is TGTGCCAGCTCCCCCGGAGTCGGGGCTGGAAACACCATATATTTT. Protein sequence: CASSPGVGAGNTIYF.

This chain links TRBV6-2 or TRBV6-3 with TRBJ1-2; tentative D call: TRBD1 (6 bases). V lost 6 bases to trimming and J lost 6 bases, with 17 bases between them. The CDR3 sequence is 14 residues long. The germline gives CDR1 MNHEY, CDR2 SVGEGT. The CDR3 here is CASSRTGMADGYTF. The CDR3 DNA reads TGTGCCAGCAGCCGAACAGGGATGGCAGATGGCTACACCTTC.

For the CDR3, the DNA is TGTGCCACCAGTGAGAGGCGCGCAGCGTACAATGAGCAGTTCTTC. This gives the protein CATSERRAAYNEQFF. The rearrangement uses TRBV24-1 and TRBJ2-1; D ambiguous. V was trimmed by 4 bases and J by 4 bases, leaving 13 bases between them. CDR1 KGHDR and CDR2 SFDVKD come from the germline V gene. This CDR3 is 15 amino acids long.

This rearrangement joins TRBV7-2 to TRBJ1-6; the match to TRBD1 covers 8 bases. The CDR3 length is 16 residues. Germline-derived CDR1 and CDR2 are SGHTA and FQGNSA. The V gene end was trimmed by 1 base and the J gene end by 10 bases; junction bases not matched to a gene: 9. The CDR3 spells CASSLVTGGVRSPLHF. CDR3 sequence (DNA): TGTGCCAGCAGCTTAGTTACAGGGGGTGTAAGGTCACCCCTCCACTTT.

This clone was counted a few times. The chain joins TRBV24-1 to TRBJ2-7; 7 bases align to TRBD2. CDR3 length: 15 residues. The germline CDR1 and CDR2 sequences are KGHDR and SFDVKD. The V segment lost 9 bases and the J segment 3 bases; nucleotides outside the gene matches: 13. This chain's CDR3 is CATRVWGGYCYEQYF. CDR3 coding DNA: TGTGCCACCCGGGTATGGGGAGGGTATTGCTACGAGCAGTACTTC.

The chain recombines TRBV19 with TRBJ1-2; TRBD1 matches at 9 bases. The CDR3 spans 14 residues. After removal of 6 bases from V and 6 bases from J, the junction contained 8 bases not matched to a gene. Germline V gene sequence: CDR1 LNHDA, CDR2 SQIVND (reference sequence). The CDR3 nucleotides read TGTGCCAGTAGAGGGGACAGGGCCGTCCATGGCTACACCTTC. It is translated as CASRGDRAVHGYTF.

J is TRBJ1-2 and V is TRBV5-1, with D possibly TRBD1 on 5 matching bases. V was clipped by 0 bases and J by 4 bases, with 13 bases between them. CDR3 length: 15 amino acids. CDR1 is SGHRS and CDR2 is YFSETQ in the germline V gene. CDR3 in amino acids: CASSLAQGVLYGYTF. CDR3 sequence (DNA): TGCGCCAGCAGCTTGGCTCAGGGCGTCCTCTATGGCTACACCTTC.

This clone came up once. The V gene is TRBV18, the J gene TRBJ1-6; D perhaps matches TRBD1 (6 bases). CDR1 is KGHSH, CDR2 LQKENI, per germline. V was clipped by 2 bases and J by 0 bases, with 14 bases between them. The CDR3 has 18 amino acids. The CDR3 is CASSPVRTDSSYNSPLHF. DNA of the CDR3: TGTGCCAGCTCACCAGTTAGGACAGATTCCTCCTATAATTCACCCCTCCACTTT.

The genes are TRBV25-1 and TRBJ2-7; D may be TRBD1 (5 bases). V shed 4 bases and J shed 6 bases, with 13 bases lying between them. The CDR3 runs to 13 residues. CDR1 MGHDK and CDR2 SYGVNS come from the germline V gene. The CDR3 region has the DNA TGTGCCAGCAGTGGTCTGCAGGGATCCGAGCAGTACTTC. Translation gives CASSGLQGSEQYF.

This clone appeared a few times. The rearrangement uses TRBV27 and TRBJ2-7, with D uncertain. From germline, CDR1 is MNHEY and CDR2 SMNVEV (reference sequence). V lost 6 bases and J 3 bases, leaving 9 bases between the germline ends. This CDR3 has 12 amino acids. The CDR3 region is CASSSSGYEQYF. The CDR3 DNA reads TGTGCCAGCAGCAGCTCGGGCTACGAGCAGTACTTC.

V is TRBV27 and J is TRBJ2-1, with TRBD1 matching 9 bases. Germline trimming cut 2 bases from V and 2 bases from J; bases unmatched to any gene: 4. Germline V CDR1 and CDR2: MNHEY, SMNVEV (reference sequence). This CDR3 is built from 16 residues. CDR3 amino acids: CASSLPGQGTYNEQFF. The CDR3 bases are TGTGCCAGCAGTTTACCGGGACAGGGTACCTACAATGAGCAGTTCTTC.

The V gene is TRBV4-2, the J gene TRBJ2-5; TRBD1 matches at 11 bases. The CDR3 loop spans 18 amino acids. Germline trimming cut 1 base from V and 2 bases from J; bases unmatched to any gene: 9. Germline CDR1 is LGHNA and CDR2 is YNFKEQ. The CDR3 DNA follows: TGTGCCAGCAGCCAAGTCGCGGGACAGGGGGTTCCTCAAGAGACCCAGTACTTC. Translating it yields CASSQVAGQGVPQETQYF.

The chain is built from TRBV29-1 and TRBJ1-4, with 7 bases matching TRBD1. Germline lookup yields CDR1 SQVTM and CDR2 ANQGSEA. J gave up 7 bases and V 5 bases, and 1 base lay outside the gene matches. The CDR3 loop spans 11 amino acids. The CDR3 DNA sequence: TGCAGCGTTCGACAGGGTGAAAAACTGTTTTTT. Translated: CSVRQGEKLFF.

V usage is TRBV9 and J usage is TRBJ2-7; D gene ambiguous. The V gene's germline CDR1 is SGDLS and CDR2 YYNGEE. The CDR3 extends over 15 amino acids. Trimming removed 0 bases from V and 0 bases from J, with 10 bases in between. CDR3 in DNA: TGTGCCAGCAGCGTAGGTGTGGAGCCCTCCTACGAGCAGTACTTC. Protein product: CASSVGVEPSYEQYF.

The chain couples TRBV9 to TRBJ1-6; weak D call: TRBD1 (6 bases). Deletions cut 3 bases from V and 1 base from J, with 8 bases between. This CDR3 has 15 amino acids. Looked up from germline, CDR1 is SGDLS and CDR2 is YYNGEE. The DNA for the CDR3 is TGTGCCAGCAGCGGAAGGGGGTCCTATAATTCACCCCTCCACTTT. This sequence encodes CASSGRGSYNSPLHF.

V usage is TRBV4-1 and J usage is TRBJ1-5; D possibly corresponds to TRBD1 (6 bases). The CDR3 extends over 15 amino acids. Trimming removed 0 bases from V and 6 bases from J, with 12 bases in between. CDR1 is MGHRA, CDR2 YSYEKL, per germline. CDR3 in amino acids: CASSQDRRGGQPQHF. For the CDR3, the DNA is TGCGCCAGCAGCCAAGATCGACGAGGGGGTCAGCCCCAGCATTTT.

V gene TRBV9 combines with J gene TRBJ2-1; no reliable D call. Germline values: CDR1 SGDLS, CDR2 YYNGEE. This CDR3 region has 14 residues. V was trimmed by 0 bases and J by 5 bases, leaving 9 bases between them. CDR3 residues: CASSVVSKDNEQFF. The CDR3 DNA is TGTGCCAGCAGCGTAGTTAGCAAGGACAATGAGCAGTTCTTC.